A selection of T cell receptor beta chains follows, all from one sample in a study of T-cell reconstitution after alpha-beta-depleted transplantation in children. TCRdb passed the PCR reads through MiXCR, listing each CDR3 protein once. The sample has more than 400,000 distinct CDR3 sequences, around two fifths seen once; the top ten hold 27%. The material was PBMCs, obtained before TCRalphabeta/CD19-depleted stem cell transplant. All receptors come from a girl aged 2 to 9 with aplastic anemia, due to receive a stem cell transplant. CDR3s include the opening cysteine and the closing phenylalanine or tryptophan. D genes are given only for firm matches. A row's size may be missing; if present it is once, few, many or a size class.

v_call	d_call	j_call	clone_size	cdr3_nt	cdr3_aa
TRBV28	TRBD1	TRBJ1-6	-	TGTGCCAGCAGTGACAGGGGACTGCGTTCACCCCTCCACTTT	CASSDRGLRSPLHF
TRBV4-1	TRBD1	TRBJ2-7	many	TGCGCCAGCAGCCGCCTAACCGGGACAGAATACGAGCAGTACTTC	CASSRLTGTEYEQYF
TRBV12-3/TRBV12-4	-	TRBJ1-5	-	TGTGCCAGCAGCATAGGGGCCGGGGTCGGGGATCAGCCCCAGCATTTT	CASSIGAGVGDQPQHF
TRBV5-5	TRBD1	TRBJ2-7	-	TGTGCCAGCAGCCGGGACAGGGGTAGAGGGTACGAGCAGTACTTC	CASSRDRGRGYEQYF
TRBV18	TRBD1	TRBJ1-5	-	TGTGCCAGCTCACCAATGCAGGACAGGAGGCAGCCCCAGCATTTT	CASSPMQDRRQPQHF
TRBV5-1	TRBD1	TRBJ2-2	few	TGCGCCAGCAGCTCGGGACAGGGCGCGAACACCGGGGAGCTGTTTTTT	CASSSGQGANTGELFF
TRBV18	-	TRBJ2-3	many	TGTGCCAGCTCATTTCCACCCGGGACAGATACGCAGTATTTT	CASSFPPGTDTQYF
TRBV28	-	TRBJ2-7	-	TGTGCCAGCAGTCCCCGGTTTAGGGGCGTCTACGAGCAGTACTTC	CASSPRFRGVYEQYF
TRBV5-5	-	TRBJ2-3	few	TGTGCCAGCAGCTTGGAATTTTTTGCGGGGACAACGGGAGATACGCAGTATTTT	CASSLEFFAGTTGDTQYF
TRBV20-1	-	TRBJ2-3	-	TGCAGTGCTAGTTACCTTTTTCCAGACATAGACCGCACAGATACGCAGTATTTT	CSASYLFPDIDRTDTQYF
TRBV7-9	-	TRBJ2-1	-	TGTGCCAGCAGCCCAAGGGGGACTGGGGACAATGAGCAGTTCTTC	CASSPRGTGDNEQFF
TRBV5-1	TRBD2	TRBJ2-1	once	TGCGCCAGCAGCCCGGGAGGGGGGGACTACAATGAGCAGTTCTTC	CASSPGGGDYNEQFF
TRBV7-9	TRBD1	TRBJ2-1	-	TGTGCCAGCAGCCCGACCGGGACAGGGGGCGCGAGGCAGTTCTTC	CASSPTGTGGARQFF
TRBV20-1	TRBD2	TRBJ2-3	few	TGCAGTGCTAGAGGGAGCGGGGGCACAGATACGCAGTATTTT	CSARGSGGTDTQYF
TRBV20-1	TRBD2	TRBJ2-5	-	TGCAGTGCTCTGGAAGGGGGAGGCGGGAGGTTGGCGGGAGAGACCCAGTACTTC	CSALEGGGGRLAGETQYF
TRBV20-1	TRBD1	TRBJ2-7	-	TGCAGTGCTAGCGGGACAGGGGATATCTTCGGGCAGTACTTC	CSASGTGDIFGQYF
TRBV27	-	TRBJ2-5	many	TGTGCCAGCAGTCCGGCCGGGCCCCGGAGGGAGACCCAGTACTTC	CASSPAGPRRETQYF
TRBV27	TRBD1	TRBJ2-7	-	TGTGCCAGCAGTTCGGGACAGGGGTTTTACGAGCAGTACTTC	CASSSGQGFYEQYF
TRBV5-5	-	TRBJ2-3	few	TGTGCCAGCAGCTTGGTTGCGGGCGTCACAGATACGCAGTATTTT	CASSLVAGVTDTQYF
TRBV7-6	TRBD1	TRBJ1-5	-	TGTGCCAGCAGACGACCCAAAGGGGGCCGCTACATTTATAGCAATCAGCCCCAGCATTTT	CASRRPKGGRYIYSNQPQHF
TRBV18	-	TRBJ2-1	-	TGTGCCAGCTCACCTTCAAGGGATACCTACAATGAGCAGTTCTTC	CASSPSRDTYNEQFF
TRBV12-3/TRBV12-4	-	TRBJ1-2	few	TGTGCCAGCAGTTTAGTAGGGAACAACTATGGCTACACCTTC	CASSLVGNNYGYTF
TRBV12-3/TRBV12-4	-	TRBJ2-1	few	TGTGCCACTCTGACTCGGAGGGGTGAGCAGTTCTTC	CATLTRRGEQFF
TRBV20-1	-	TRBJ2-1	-	TGCAGTGCTATAGGTACTAGCATCAATGAGCAGTTCTTC	CSAIGTSINEQFF
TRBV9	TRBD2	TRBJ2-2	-	TGTGCCAGCAGCGAGTGGGGGGCGGGGGGCACCGGGGAGCTGTTTTTT	CASSEWGAGGTGELFF
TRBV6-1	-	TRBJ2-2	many	TGTGCCAGCAGCCCCGGATCGAGGGACACCGGGGAGCTGTTTTTT	CASSPGSRDTGELFF
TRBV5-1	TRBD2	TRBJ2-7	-	TGCGCCAGCAGCCCCCTCCTAGCGGGAGCGATATTCTCCTACGAGCAGTACTTC	CASSPLLAGAIFSYEQYF
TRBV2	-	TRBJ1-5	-	TGTGCCAGCAGTCAAACCCAACTAAATCAGCCCCAGCATTTT	CASSQTQLNQPQHF
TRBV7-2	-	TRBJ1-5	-	TGTGCCAGCAGCTTAGGGGGGGGGAGTCTGGGCAATCAGCCCCAGCATTTT	CASSLGGGSLGNQPQHF
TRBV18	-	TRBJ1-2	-	TGTGCCAGCTCACCAGGGAGGGATAATGGCTACACCTTC	CASSPGRDNGYTF
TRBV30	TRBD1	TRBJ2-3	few	TGTGCCTGGGCCGGGACAGGTACCACAGATACGCAGTATTTT	CAWAGTGTTDTQYF
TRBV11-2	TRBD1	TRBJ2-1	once	TGTGCCAGCAGCTTAGATCTCGGACCGGGACAGGGGAGGCATGAGCAGTTCTTC	CASSLDLGPGQGRHEQFF
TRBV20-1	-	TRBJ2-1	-	TGCAGTGCTAGAGATGCAATGACAGACCGAAGGTCCTACAATGAGCAGTTCTTC	CSARDAMTDRRSYNEQFF
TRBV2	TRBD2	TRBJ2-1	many	TGTGCCTCGTTCACCCCGGCTAGCGGATACAATGAGCAGTTCTTC	CASFTPASGYNEQFF
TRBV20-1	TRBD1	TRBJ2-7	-	TGCAGTGGACAGGGCTCCTACGAGCAGTACTTC	CSGQGSYEQYF
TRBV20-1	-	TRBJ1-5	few	TGCAGTGCTAGAAGGGAAAGGCTTGGCAATCAGCCCCAGCATTTT	CSARRERLGNQPQHF
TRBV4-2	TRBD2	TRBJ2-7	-	TGTGCCAGCAGCTTTACTAGCGGGTCCTCCTACGAGCAGTACTTC	CASSFTSGSSYEQYF
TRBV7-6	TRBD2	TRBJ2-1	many	TGTGCCAGCAGCAGTTCTAGCGGGAGTTTCTCCTACAATGAGCAGTTCTTC	CASSSSSGSFSYNEQFF
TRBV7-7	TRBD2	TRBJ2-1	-	TGTGCCAGCAGCCCCCGCCCCGGGACTAGCGATGACAATGAGCAGTTCTTC	CASSPRPGTSDDNEQFF
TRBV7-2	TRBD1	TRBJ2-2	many	TGTGCCAGCAGCTTAGGGGCAGGGGGCTGGGCCGGGGAGCTGTTTTTT	CASSLGAGGWAGELFF
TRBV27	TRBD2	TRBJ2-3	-	TGTGCCAGCAGTTTTTGGGCTAGCGGGGGCACAGATACGCAGTATTTT	CASSFWASGGTDTQYF
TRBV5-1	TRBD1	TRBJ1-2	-	TGCGCCAGCAGCCCGGGACAGTGGGAGAACTATGGCTACACCTTC	CASSPGQWENYGYTF
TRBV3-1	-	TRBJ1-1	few	TGTGCCAGCAGCCGGAGGGCTGACACTGAAGCTTTCTTT	CASSRRADTEAFF
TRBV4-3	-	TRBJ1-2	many	TGCGCCAGCAGCCAAGACATCCTTAACTATGGCTACACCTTC	CASSQDILNYGYTF
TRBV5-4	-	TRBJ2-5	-	TGTGCCAGCAGCGGGCACGAGTCAGGCCGAGCTGAAGAGACCCAGTACTTC	CASSGHESGRAEETQYF
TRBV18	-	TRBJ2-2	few	TGTGCCAGCTCACCCGCATTAAACACCGGGGAGCTGTTTTTT	CASSPALNTGELFF
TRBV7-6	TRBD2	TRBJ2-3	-	TGTGCCAGCAGCGATGGGACTAGCGGGTTAACAGATACGCAGTATTTT	CASSDGTSGLTDTQYF
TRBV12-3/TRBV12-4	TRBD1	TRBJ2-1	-	TGTGCCAGCAACCCTGGGGACAGGGGGCTTAGGGATGAGCAGTTCTTC	CASNPGDRGLRDEQFF
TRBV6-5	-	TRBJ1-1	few	TGTGCCAGCAGTTGGACGAGAGGGGCTGAAGCTTTCTTT	CASSWTRGAEAFF
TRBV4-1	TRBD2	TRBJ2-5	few	TGCGCCAGCACCCACAAGGTCCTAGCGGGAGGGCCTGAGACCCAGTACTTC	CASTHKVLAGGPETQYF
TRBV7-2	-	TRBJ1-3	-	TGTGCCAGCACAGGGAGCTCTGGAAACACCATATATTTT	CASTGSSGNTIYF
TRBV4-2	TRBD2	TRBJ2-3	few	TGTGCCAGCAGCCAAGATTGGGCTAGCGGGGGCCCCACAGATACGCAGTATTTT	CASSQDWASGGPTDTQYF